The sample holds one count of the clone carrying this T cell receptor beta chain. This record comes from a study of identical twins. The V and J ends lost 0 bases and 15 bases, in that order; junction bases with no gene match: 7. CDR3 length equals 13 residues. Germline CDR1 SGHTA, CDR2 FQGNSA. TCRdb re-analysed the 5' RACE reads in MiXCR, keeping a single row per CDR3 protein. The data contain some 690,000 distinct CDR3 sequences, 21% of them singletons. The same sample was also studied in work on T cells expressing NK-cell markers.

This chain links TRBV7-2 with TRBJ2-1, with 8 bases aligning to TRBD2. Sequencing was done on a sample of PBMCs. The receptor was derived from a woman aged 18-29 years in good health. CDR3 sequence (DNA): TGTGCCAGCAGCTTAGCAGGCGAGCGGGGGTGGTTCTTC. It translates to CASSLAGERGWFF.